Shown below are 10 T cell receptor beta chains from a single sample sequenced in a study of control samples from healthy donors and cancer patients. Profiled with immunoSEQ multiplex PCR; TCRdb holds only in-frame clones, not every one. The sample yields 150,000 or so clones, less than 95% seen once. The sequenced sample was blood. These receptors originate from a man between 18 and 35 years old in good health.

V is TRBV3-1 (or the pseudogene TRBV3-2) and J is TRBJ2-4; D tentatively reads TRBD1 or TRBD2 (6 bases each). V dropped 4 bases and J dropped 1 base, with 20 bases sitting between them. Germline V CDR1 and CDR2: LGHDT, YNNKEL (reference sequence). The CDR3 is 18 residues long. The CDR3 sequence: CASSPPTEGGLAKNIQYF. The CDR3 region has the DNA TGTGCCAGCAGCCCCCCAACCGAGGGGGGCTTGGCCAAAAACATTCAGTACTTC.

The J gene is TRBJ1-2, the V gene TRBV30; TRBD1 matches at 7 bases. V gave up 5 bases and J gave up 0 bases; unmatched junction bases: 6. This CDR3 spans 14 amino acids. Germline lookup yields CDR1 GTSNPN and CDR2 SVGIG (reference sequence). Written as DNA, the CDR3 is TGTGCCTGGGAACAGGGGTTAGCTAACTATGGCTACACCTTC. This gives the protein CAWEQGLANYGYTF.

CDR3 protein: CASSQGLSYEQYF. As DNA, the CDR3 is TGTGCCAGCAGCCAAGGACTCTCCTACGAGCAGTACTTC. The J gene is TRBJ2-7, the V gene TRBV3-1 (or the pseudogene TRBV3-2); D gene ambiguous. This CDR3 has 13 amino acids. Per the germline V gene, CDR1 is LGHDT and CDR2 is YNNKEL (reference sequence). Deletions cut 1 base from V and 0 bases from J, with 4 bases between.

The rearrangement joins TRBV9 to TRBJ2-3; 7 bases map to TRBD2. The CDR3 loop spans 13 amino acids. The J segment lost 2 bases and the V segment lost 8 bases, leaving 5 bases of the junction unmatched. Germline loops: CDR1 SGDLS, CDR2 YYNGEE. CDR3 coding DNA: TGTGCCAGTGGACTAGGTTACACAGATACGCAGTATTTT. This encodes CASGLGYTDTQYF. Drawing the rest from reference TRBV9 and TRBJ2-3, the complete variable domain is DSGVTQTPKHLITATGQRVTLRCSPRSGDLSVYWYQQSLDQGLQFLIQYYNGEERAKGNILERFSAQQFPDLHSELNLSSLELGDSALYFCASGLGYTDTQYFGPGTRLTVL.

The chain is built from TRBV15 and TRBJ2-1; 11 nucleotides align to TRBD2. This CDR3 is 17 amino acids long. Trimming removed 0 bases from V and 3 bases from J; junction bases left unmatched: 4. CDR1 and CDR2 (germline): LNHNV, YYDKDF (reference sequence). Written as DNA, the CDR3 is TGTGCCACCAGCAGAGATCTCCTAGCGGGGGGCTACAATGAGCAGTTCTTC. Its translation: CATSRDLLAGGYNEQFF.

The chain links TRBV4-1 to TRBJ2-5, with D perhaps TRBD2 (5 bases). Looked up from germline, CDR1 is MGHRA and CDR2 is YSYEKL. There are 13 residues in the CDR3. V was pared by 0 bases and J by 7 bases, with 9 bases between. CDR3 sequence reads: CASSQDLAGTQYF. The CDR3, as DNA: TGCGCCAGCAGCCAAGATCTGGCGGGGACCCAGTACTTC.

The V gene is TRBV19, the J gene TRBJ2-7; 7 bases are shared with TRBD1. The CDR3 extends over 16 amino acids. Germline values: CDR1 LNHDA, CDR2 SQIVND (reference sequence). J was trimmed by 6 bases and V by 4 bases; bases with no gene match: 15. The CDR3 here is CASSTPGGSRTGEQYF. DNA for the CDR3: TGTGCCAGTAGTACCCCGGGTGGCAGTCGGACAGGCGAGCAGTACTTC.

For the CDR3, the DNA is TGTGCCAGCAGCTTAGATGGACAGGGGAGAACTGAAGCTTTCTTT. Its protein is CASSLDGQGRTEAFF. The J gene is TRBJ1-1, the V gene TRBV11-2; 9 bases align to TRBD1. The junction had 4 bases not matched to a gene; V was cut back by 0 bases and J by 5 bases. The length of the CDR3 is 15 residues. Germline loops: CDR1 SGHAT, CDR2 FQNNGV.

The V call is TRBV7-9, the J call TRBJ1-4, with 9 positions matching TRBD1. Germline CDR1 reads SEHNR; CDR2 reads FQNEAQ (reference sequence). The CDR3 spans 13 residues. V dropped 4 bases and J dropped 12; count of bases not matched to a gene: 6. The CDR3 region has the DNA TGTGCCAGCAGCTCGGACAGGGGAGGGCAACTGTTTTTT. As protein: CASSSDRGGQLFF.

The V gene is TRBV9, the J gene TRBJ1-3, with D possibly matching TRBD1 (6 bases). Trimming cost V 0 bases and J 1 base, with 8 bases left between them. Germline CDR1 is SGDLS and CDR2 is YYNGEE. This CDR3 has 15 amino acids. The CDR3 DNA reads TGTGCCAGCAGCGTAGATACAGGGTCTGGAAACACCATATATTTT. It yields the protein CASSVDTGSGNTIYF. The full variable domain, in which reference TRBV9 and TRBJ1-3 provide the parts outside the CDR3, is DSGVTQTPKHLITATGQRVTLRCSPRSGDLSVYWYQQSLDQGLQFLIQYYNGEERAKGNILERFSAQQFPDLHSELNLSSLELGDSALYFCASSVDTGSGNTIYFGEGSWLTVV.